This T cell receptor (beta chain) was found in a study of blood T cell repertoires in COVID-19. The overall study: Spain, Italy and the United States supplied samples that represented acute and convalescent COVID-19. PBMCs, B-cell-depleted T cells, or T cells provided the cDNA or gDNA that made up the material.

In the original analysis: By means of reference gene primer amplification, nucleated cell counts were estimated. Some clones are missing from TCRdb's copy, which holds only in-frame ones; the method was immunoSEQ multiplex PCR. V and J calls and clone size are copied from that table; D and trimming were computed from the DNA. The sample has fewer than 30,000 clones; around 90% are singletons. This TCR was sampled from a human donor with active COVID-19. The donor label of this sample is uncertain. Sample: peripheral blood.

CDR3 bases: TGTGCCAGCAGCGCTGGACTAGCGGGGGCGGGGCGGGATACGCAGTATTTT. Translated: CASSAGLAGAGRDTQYF. The chain uses TRBV2 and TRBJ2-3; TRBD2 aligns across 13 bases. Germline trimming cut 6 bases from V and 6 bases from J; bases unmatched to any gene: 12. Germline V gives CDR1 SNHLY, CDR2 FYNNEI. This CDR3 comprises 17 residues.